This entry lists 5 T cell receptor beta chains sequenced from one sample in a study of cytomegalovirus exposure and HLA in healthy donors. Primers: 60 Vbeta forward and 13 Jbeta reverse. TCRdb's table, derived via immunoSEQ multiplex PCR, lists solely in-frame clones and lacks some. The repertoire holds roughly 100,000 clones, with roughly four fifths as singletons. The specimen sequenced was PBMCs. The source of these receptors is a male donor in good health and CMV-seropositive.

This rearrangement joins TRBV5-5 to TRBJ2-5, with 7 bases aligning to TRBD2. Trimming removed 2 bases from V and 4 bases from J; junction bases left unmatched: 5. Germline lookup yields CDR1 SGHKS and CDR2 YYEKEE (reference sequence). This CDR3 contains 14 residues. The CDR3 nucleotides read TGTGCCAGCAGCTTTCGTACTAGCGCAGAGACCCAGTACTTC. Translating it yields CASSFRTSAETQYF.

This clone has more than one count but fewer than ten. The rearrangement joins TRBV6-5 to TRBJ2-1; 9 nucleotides line up with TRBD1. This CDR3 comprises 12 residues. V shed 8 bases, J shed 8 bases, and the junction held 4 bases outside the gene matches. The germline V gene encodes CDR1 MNHEY and CDR2 SVGAGI. The DNA for the CDR3 is TGTGCCAGCCTGGGGGACAGGGATGAGCAGTTCTTC. Translating it yields CASLGDRDEQFF.

This clone was seen only once. The chain joins TRBV29-1 to TRBJ2-7; TRBD2 aligns across 8 bases. Germline V CDR1 and CDR2: SQVTM, ANQGSEA. J was trimmed by 6 bases and V by 6 bases; bases with no gene match: 10. The length of the CDR3 is 13 residues. The CDR3: CSVKRGGGCEQYF. The CDR3 DNA reads as TGCAGCGTAAAACGCGGCGGGGGGTGCGAGCAGTACTTC.

This chain joins TRBV15 and TRBJ2-3; 10 nucleotides line up with TRBD2. The CDR3 is 19 amino acids. The germline CDR1 and CDR2 sequences are LNHNV and YYDKDF (reference sequence). V lost 0 bases, J lost 0 bases, and 9 bases stayed unmatched. In nucleotides, the CDR3 is TGTGCCACCAGCAGAGATCGGGGGACTAGCGACTCTAGCACAGATACGCAGTATTTT. Residues: CATSRDRGTSDSSTDTQYF.

This clone was found once. The CDR3 protein is CSVEGTPAGEYEQYF. The CDR3 DNA sequence: TGCAGCGTTGAAGGGACACCTGCGGGGGAGTACGAGCAGTACTTC. The V gene is TRBV29-1, the J gene TRBJ2-7, with TRBD2 matching over 7 bases. This CDR3 has 15 residues. The germline gives CDR1 SQVTM, CDR2 ANQGSEA. V dropped 1 base and J dropped 4; count of bases not matched to a gene: 10.